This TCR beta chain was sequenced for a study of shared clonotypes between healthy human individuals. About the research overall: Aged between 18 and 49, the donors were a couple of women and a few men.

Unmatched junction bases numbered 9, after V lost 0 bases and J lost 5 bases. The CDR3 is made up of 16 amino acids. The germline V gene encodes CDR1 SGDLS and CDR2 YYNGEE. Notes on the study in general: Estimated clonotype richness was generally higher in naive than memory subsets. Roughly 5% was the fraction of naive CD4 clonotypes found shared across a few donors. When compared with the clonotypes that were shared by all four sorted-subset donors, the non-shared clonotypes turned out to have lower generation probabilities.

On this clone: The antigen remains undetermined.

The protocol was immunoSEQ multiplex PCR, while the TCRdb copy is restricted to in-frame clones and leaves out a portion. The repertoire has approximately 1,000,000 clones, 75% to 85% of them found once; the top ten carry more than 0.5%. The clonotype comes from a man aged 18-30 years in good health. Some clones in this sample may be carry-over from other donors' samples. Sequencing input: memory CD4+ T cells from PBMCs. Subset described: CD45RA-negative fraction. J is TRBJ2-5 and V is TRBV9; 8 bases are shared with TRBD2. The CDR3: CASSVGGSGMGETQYF. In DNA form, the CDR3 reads TGTGCCAGCAGCGTAGGTGGTAGCGGGATGGGGGAGACCCAGTACTTC.